Below are 10 T cell receptor beta chains sequenced from a single sample in a study of T cell repertoires in cytomegalovirus infection (dated by TCRdb to between 2018 and 2021). For sequencing, an Illumina HiSeq 1500 was employed. The public sequencing data were trimmed at Q25 with fastp and processed into clonotypes with MiXCR by TCRdb, which kept only in-frame beta chains. Rows merge per CDR3 protein into single entries with the most common DNA and genes. Present in this sample are 200,000 to 300,000 distinct CDR3 sequences, around 13% of which were seen just once. The ten largest clones take up roughly 9.7% of the sample. What was sequenced was PBMCs. The receptor set was obtained from a human donor in good health (CMV status not recorded). Some clones in this sample may be carry-over from other donors' samples.

This clonotype showed up many times. V and J are TRBV7-2 and TRBJ1-6; D not certain. The length of the CDR3 is 17 residues. From germline, CDR1 is SGHTA and CDR2 FQGNSA. Deletions cut 6 bases from V and 0 bases from J, with 15 bases between. CDR3 DNA: TGTGCCAGCAGACATAATCAGGCTAGCTCCTATAATTCACCCCTCCACTTT. It translates to CASRHNQASSYNSPLHF. Supplemented by reference TRBV7-2 and TRBJ1-6, the full variable domain reads GAGVSQSPSNKVTEKGKDVELRCDPISGHTALYWYRQSLGQGLEFLIYFQGNSAPDKSGLPSDRFSAERTGGSVSTLTIQRTQQEDSAVYLCASRHNQASSYNSPLHFGNGTRLTVT.

The sample holds many counts of this clonotype. The chain carries TRBV7-2 and TRBJ1-2; weak D call: TRBD1 (6 bases). Deletions cut 4 bases from V and 6 bases from J, with 12 bases between. Germline CDR1 SGHTA, CDR2 FQGNSA. CDR3 size: 13 residues. Written as DNA, the CDR3 is TGTGCCAGCAGCTCCCGACAGGAGGATGGCTACACCTTC. This gives the protein CASSSRQEDGYTF.

This clonotype was found many times. A read error may produce the germline difference seen at one junction end. This chain joins TRBV7-7 and TRBJ2-1; D gene ambiguous. Germline CDR1 SSHAT, CDR2 FNYEAQ (reference sequence). The CDR3 length is 13 residues. CDR3 amino acids: CASSYRRNNEQFF. CDR3 coding DNA: TGTGCTAGCAGCTACCGGCGGAACAATGAGCAGTTCTTC.

This clonotype was observed a handful of times. The gene calls are TRBV29-1 and TRBJ2-2, with 8 bases matching TRBD2. CDR1 is SQVTM and CDR2 is ANQGSEA in the germline V gene. CDR3 length: 11 residues. CDR3 amino acids: CGAGGTGELFF. The CDR3 coding sequence is TGCGGTGCGGGGGGCACCGGGGAGCTGTTTTTT.

This clonotype was seen ten or more times. The chain has TRBV28 and TRBJ1-1; D remains unclear. V gave up 7 bases and J gave up 0 bases, with 12 bases separating them. Per the germline V gene, CDR1 is MDHEN and CDR2 is SYDVKM. The CDR3 covers 14 residues. The CDR3 DNA sequence: TGTGCCAGCACCCTTTCTCTCTTGAACACTGAAGCTTTCTTT. This translates into CASTLSLLNTEAFF. The full variable domain, in which reference TRBV28 and TRBJ1-1 provide the parts outside the CDR3, is DVKVTQSSRYLVKRTGEKVFLECVQDMDHENMFWYRQDPGLGLRLIYFSYDVKMKEKGDIPEGYSVSREKKERFSLILESASTNQTSMYLCASTLSLLNTEAFFGQGTRLTVV.

Only a few counts were recorded for this clonotype. The J gene is TRBJ2-3, the V gene TRBV5-1; D is unresolved. The CDR3 is 14 amino acids. Trimming pared 0 bases from V and 0 bases from J, leaving 5 bases between. The germline V gene has CDR1 SGHRS and CDR2 YFSETQ. CDR3 DNA sequence: TGCGCCAGCAGCTTGGACTTGAGCACAGATACGCAGTATTTT. It encodes CASSLDLSTDTQYF.

Only a few counts were recorded for this clonotype. The chain joins TRBV7-6 to TRBJ2-1; 9 nucleotides match TRBD2. From germline, CDR1 is SGHVS and CDR2 FNYEAQ. V dropped 5 bases and J dropped 1; count of bases not matched to a gene: 3. This CDR3 spans 15 amino acids. The CDR3 DNA sequence: TGTGCCAGCAGCGCACTAGCGGGTTCCTACAATGAGCAGTTCTTC. Its translation: CASSALAGSYNEQFF.

This clonotype was found once. This rearrangement joins TRBV25-1 to TRBJ1-1, with D perhaps matching TRBD1 (5 bases). CDR3 length equals 20 residues. V lost 7 bases, J lost 1 base, and 31 bases lay in between. CDR1 and CDR2 (germline): MGHDK, SYGVNS. CDR3 residues: CASTPTRVQVNGRWNTEAFF. The CDR3 DNA sequence: TGTGCCAGCACCCCTACCCGGGTACAGGTTAATGGGCGATGGAACACTGAAGCTTTCTTT.

This clonotype appeared many times. The rearrangement joins TRBV7-8 to TRBJ1-6; TRBD1 is a possible D gene (6 bases). CDR1 is SGHVS, CDR2 FQNEAQ, per germline. The CDR3 has 16 residues. Trimming shortened V by 4 bases and J by 1 base, and 11 bases separated the two germline ends. The CDR3 bases are TGTGCCAGCAGCTCACAGGGATGGTCCTATAATTCACCCCTCCACTTT. Its protein product is CASSSQGWSYNSPLHF.

The chain employs TRBV12-3 or TRBV12-4 and TRBJ1-5; D ambiguous. The ends were cut back, 5 bases at V and 2 bases at J, with 13 bases in the middle. The CDR3 covers 15 residues. CDR3 region: CASSPLAPGNQPQHF. CDR3 nucleotide sequence: TGTGCCAGCAGTCCCCTGGCTCCGGGCAATCAGCCCCAGCATTTT.